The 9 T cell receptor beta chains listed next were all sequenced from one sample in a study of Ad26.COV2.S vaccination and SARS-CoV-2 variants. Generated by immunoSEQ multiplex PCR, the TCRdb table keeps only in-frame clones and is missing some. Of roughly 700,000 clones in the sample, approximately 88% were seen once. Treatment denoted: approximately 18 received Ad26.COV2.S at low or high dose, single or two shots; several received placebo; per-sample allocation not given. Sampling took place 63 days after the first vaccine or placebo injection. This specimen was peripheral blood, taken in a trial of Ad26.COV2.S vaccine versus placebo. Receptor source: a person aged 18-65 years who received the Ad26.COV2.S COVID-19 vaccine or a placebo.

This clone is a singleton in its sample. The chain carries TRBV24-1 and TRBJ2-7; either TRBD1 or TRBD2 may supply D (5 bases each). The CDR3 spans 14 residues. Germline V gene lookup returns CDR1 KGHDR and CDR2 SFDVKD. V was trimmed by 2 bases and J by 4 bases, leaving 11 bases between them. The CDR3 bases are TGTGCCACCAGTGATTCCCAGGGACCGTACGAGCAGTACTTC. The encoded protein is CATSDSQGPYEQYF.

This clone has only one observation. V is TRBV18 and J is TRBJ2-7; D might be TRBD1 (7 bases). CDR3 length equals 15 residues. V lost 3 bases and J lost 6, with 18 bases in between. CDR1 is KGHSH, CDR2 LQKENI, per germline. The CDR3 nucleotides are TGTGCCAGCTCACCCTCTACTCAGGGGGGTTTCGAGCAGTACTTC. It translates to CASSPSTQGGFEQYF.

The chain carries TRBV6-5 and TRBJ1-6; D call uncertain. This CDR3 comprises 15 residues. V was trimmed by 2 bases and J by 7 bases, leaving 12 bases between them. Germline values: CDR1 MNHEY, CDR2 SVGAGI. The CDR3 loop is CASSYGVSSNSPLHF. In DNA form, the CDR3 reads TGTGCCAGCAGTTACGGGGTCTCCTCAAATTCACCCCTCCACTTT.

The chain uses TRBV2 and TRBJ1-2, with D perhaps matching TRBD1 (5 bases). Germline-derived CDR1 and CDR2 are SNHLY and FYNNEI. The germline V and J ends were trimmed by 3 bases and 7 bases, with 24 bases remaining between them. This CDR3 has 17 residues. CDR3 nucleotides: TGTGCCAGCAGTGAGAGGGTGTCTACTGGGGCAGTAAGTGGCTACACCTTC. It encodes CASSERVSTGAVSGYTF.

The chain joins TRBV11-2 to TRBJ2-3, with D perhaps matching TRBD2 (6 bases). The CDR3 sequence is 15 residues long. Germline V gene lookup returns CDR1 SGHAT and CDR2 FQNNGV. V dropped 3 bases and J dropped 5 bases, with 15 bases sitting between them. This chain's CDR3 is CASSFQPMGGDTQYF. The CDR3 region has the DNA TGTGCCAGCAGCTTTCAGCCTATGGGGGGAGATACGCAGTATTTT.

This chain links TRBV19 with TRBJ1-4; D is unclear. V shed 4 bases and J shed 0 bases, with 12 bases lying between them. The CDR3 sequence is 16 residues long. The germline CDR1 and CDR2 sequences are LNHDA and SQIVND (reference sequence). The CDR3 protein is CASSSPGNATNEKLFF. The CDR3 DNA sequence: TGTGCCAGTAGTAGCCCGGGGAACGCAACTAATGAAAAACTGTTTTTT.

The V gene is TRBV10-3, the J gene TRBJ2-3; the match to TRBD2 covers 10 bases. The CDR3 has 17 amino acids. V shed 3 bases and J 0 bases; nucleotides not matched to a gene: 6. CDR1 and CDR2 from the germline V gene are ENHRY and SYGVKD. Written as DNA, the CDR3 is TGTGCCATCAGTGATTGGACTAGCGGAAGGAGCACAGATACGCAGTATTTT. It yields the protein CAISDWTSGRSTDTQYF.

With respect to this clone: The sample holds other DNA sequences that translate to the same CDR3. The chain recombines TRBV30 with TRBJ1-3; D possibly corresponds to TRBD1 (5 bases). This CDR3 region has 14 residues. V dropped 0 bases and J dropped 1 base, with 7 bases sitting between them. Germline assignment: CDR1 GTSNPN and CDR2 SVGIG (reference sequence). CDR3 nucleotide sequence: TGTGCCTGGAGTGTTGGGGGGTCTGGAAACACCATATATTTT. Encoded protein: CAWSVGGSGNTIYF.

This CDR3 is CASSYSTQGLYEQYF. CDR3 bases: TGTGCCAGCAGTTACTCGACCCAGGGTTTGTACGAGCAGTACTTC. This chain joins TRBV6-5 and TRBJ2-7, with D possibly TRBD1 on 5 matching bases. Germline V gene sequence: CDR1 MNHEY, CDR2 SVGAGI. The V gene lost 0 bases and the J gene lost 4 bases, with 13 bases spanning the gap. The CDR3 loop spans 15 amino acids.